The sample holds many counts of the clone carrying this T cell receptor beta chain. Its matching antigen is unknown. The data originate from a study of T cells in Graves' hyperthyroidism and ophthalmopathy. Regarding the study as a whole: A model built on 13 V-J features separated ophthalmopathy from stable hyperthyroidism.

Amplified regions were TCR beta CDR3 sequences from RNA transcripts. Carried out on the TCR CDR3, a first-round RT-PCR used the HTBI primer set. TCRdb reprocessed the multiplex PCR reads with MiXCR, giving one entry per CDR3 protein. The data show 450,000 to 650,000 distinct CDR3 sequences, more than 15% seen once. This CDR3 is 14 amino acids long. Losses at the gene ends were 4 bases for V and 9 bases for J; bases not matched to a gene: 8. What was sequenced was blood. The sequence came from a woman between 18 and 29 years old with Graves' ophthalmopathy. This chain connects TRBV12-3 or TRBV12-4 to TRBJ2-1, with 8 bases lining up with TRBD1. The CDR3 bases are TGTGCCAGCAGTTCACAGGGGGGACGGGGTGAGCAGTTCTTC. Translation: CASSSQGGRGEQFF.